The sequence of this T cell receptor beta chain was determined in a study of blood T cell repertoires in COVID-19. TCRdb's table, derived via immunoSEQ multiplex PCR, lists solely in-frame clones and lacks some. The table lists around 260,000 clones, under 90% of them singletons. The CDR3 consists of 15 residues. Germline V lookup: CDR1 MNHEY, CDR2 SVGAGI. The germline V and J ends were trimmed by 0 bases and 6 bases, with 15 bases remaining between them. The material sequenced was peripheral blood. This clonotype originated in a woman aged 50 to 65 who had recovered from COVID-19. The chain uses TRBV6-5 and TRBJ2-7; D not certain. The CDR3 region has the DNA TGTGCCAGCAGTTACTCGCGGAAGTTCGGATCCGAGCAGTACTTC. This sequence encodes CASSYSRKFGSEQYF.